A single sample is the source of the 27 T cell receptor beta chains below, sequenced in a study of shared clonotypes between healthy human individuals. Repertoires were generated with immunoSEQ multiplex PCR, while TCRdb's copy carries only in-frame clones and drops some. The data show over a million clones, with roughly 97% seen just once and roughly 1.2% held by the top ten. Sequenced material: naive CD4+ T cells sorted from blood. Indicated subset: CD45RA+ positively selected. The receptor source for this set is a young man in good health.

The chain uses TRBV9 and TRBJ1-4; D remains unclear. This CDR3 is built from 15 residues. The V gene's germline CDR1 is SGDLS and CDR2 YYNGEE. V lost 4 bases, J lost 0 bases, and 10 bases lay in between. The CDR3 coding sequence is TGTGCCAGCAGCTCCCGTCTCGCAACTAATGAAAAACTGTTTTTT. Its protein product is CASSSRLATNEKLFF.

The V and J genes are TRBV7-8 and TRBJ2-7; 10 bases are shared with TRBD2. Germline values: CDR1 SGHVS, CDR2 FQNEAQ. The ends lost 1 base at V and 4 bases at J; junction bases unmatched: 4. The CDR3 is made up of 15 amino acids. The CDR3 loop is CASSLGLAGVYEQYF. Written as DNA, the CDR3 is TGTGCCAGCAGCTTAGGCCTAGCGGGAGTTTACGAGCAGTACTTC.

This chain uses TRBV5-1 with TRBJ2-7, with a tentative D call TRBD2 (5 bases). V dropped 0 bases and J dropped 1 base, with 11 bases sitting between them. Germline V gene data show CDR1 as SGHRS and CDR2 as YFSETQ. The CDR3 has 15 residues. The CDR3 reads CASSLASSFSYEQYF. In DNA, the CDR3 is TGCGCCAGCAGCTTGGCCTCTAGCTTTTCCTACGAGCAGTACTTC.

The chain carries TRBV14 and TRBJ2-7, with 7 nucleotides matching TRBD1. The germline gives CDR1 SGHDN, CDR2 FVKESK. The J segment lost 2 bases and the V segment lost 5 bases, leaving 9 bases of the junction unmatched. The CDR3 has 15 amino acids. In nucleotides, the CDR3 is TGTGCCAGCAGCGCAAGAGGGGGCAGGGCCTACGAGCAGTACTTC. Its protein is CASSARGGRAYEQYF.

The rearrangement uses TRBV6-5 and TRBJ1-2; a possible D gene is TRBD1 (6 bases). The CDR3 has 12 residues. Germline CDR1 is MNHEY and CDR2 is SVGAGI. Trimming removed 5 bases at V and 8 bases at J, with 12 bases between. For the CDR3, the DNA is TGTGCCAGCAGTAAGGACAGCTCCGGCTACACCTTC. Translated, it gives CASSKDSSGYTF.

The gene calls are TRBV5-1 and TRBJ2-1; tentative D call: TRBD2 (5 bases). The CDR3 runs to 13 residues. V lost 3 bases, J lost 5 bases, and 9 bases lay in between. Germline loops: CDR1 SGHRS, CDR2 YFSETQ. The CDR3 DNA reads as TGCGCCAGCAGCTCCTCGGGGAACAATGAGCAGTTCTTC. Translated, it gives CASSSSGNNEQFF.

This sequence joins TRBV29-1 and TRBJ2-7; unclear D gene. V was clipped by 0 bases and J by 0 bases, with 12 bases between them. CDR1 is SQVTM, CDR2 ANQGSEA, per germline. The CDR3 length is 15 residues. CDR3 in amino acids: CSVEDRWKSSYEQYF. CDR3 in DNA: TGCAGCGTTGAAGATCGTTGGAAAAGCTCCTACGAGCAGTACTTC.

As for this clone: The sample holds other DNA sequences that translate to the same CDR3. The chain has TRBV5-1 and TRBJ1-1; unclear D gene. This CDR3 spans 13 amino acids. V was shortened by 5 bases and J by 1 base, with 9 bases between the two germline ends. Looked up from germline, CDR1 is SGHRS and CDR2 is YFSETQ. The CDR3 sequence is CASRRTENTEAFF. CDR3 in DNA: TGCGCCAGCAGAAGAACAGAGAACACTGAAGCTTTCTTT.

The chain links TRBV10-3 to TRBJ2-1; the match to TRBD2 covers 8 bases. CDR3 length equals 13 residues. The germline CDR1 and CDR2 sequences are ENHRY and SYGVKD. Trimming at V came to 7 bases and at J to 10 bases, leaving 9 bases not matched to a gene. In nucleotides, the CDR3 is TGTGCCATCAAGGAGCGGGAGTCGGGCGAGCAGTTCTTC. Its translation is CAIKERESGEQFF.

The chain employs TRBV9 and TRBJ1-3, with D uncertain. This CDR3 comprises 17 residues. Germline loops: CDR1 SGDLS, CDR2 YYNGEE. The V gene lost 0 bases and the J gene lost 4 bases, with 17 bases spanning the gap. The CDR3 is CASSVAPQGNRGNTIYF. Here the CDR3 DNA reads TGTGCCAGCAGCGTAGCTCCTCAAGGGAATAGGGGAAACACCATATATTTT.

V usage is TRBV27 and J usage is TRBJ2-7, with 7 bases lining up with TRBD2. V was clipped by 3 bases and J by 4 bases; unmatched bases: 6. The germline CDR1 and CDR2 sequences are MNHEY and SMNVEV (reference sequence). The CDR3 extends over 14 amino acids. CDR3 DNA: TGTGCCAGCAGTTTGAGCGGGAAAGGTTACGAGCAGTACTTC. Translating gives CASSLSGKGYEQYF.

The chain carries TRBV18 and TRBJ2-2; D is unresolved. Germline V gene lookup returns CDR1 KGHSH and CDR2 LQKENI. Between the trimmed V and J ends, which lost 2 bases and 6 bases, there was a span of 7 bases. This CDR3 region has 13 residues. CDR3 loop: CASSPGDPGELFF. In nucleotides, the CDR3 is TGTGCCAGCTCACCAGGGGATCCCGGGGAGCTGTTTTTT.

In DNA form, the CDR3 reads TGCGCCAGCAGCTTGGTAGGGTCCCCGAGCTACGAGCAGTACTTC. Protein product: CASSLVGSPSYEQYF. The chain has TRBV5-1 and TRBJ2-7, with no clear D. Looked up from germline, CDR1 is SGHRS and CDR2 is YFSETQ. V lost 0 bases and J 3 bases, leaving 13 bases between the germline ends. The CDR3 is 15 residues long.

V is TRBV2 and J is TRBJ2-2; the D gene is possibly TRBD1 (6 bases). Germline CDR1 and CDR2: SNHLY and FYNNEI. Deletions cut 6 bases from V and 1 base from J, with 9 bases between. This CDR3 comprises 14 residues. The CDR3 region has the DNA TGTGCCAGCAGGAAGGGACAGAACACCGGGGAGCTGTTTTTT. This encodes CASRKGQNTGELFF.

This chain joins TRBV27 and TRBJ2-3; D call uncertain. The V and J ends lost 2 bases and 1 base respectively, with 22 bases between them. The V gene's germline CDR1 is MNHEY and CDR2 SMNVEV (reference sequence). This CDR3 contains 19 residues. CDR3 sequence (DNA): TGTGCCAGCAGTTTAATTTCGCCGGCACTCCCTCTTGGCACAGATACGCAGTATTTT. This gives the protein CASSLISPALPLGTDTQYF.

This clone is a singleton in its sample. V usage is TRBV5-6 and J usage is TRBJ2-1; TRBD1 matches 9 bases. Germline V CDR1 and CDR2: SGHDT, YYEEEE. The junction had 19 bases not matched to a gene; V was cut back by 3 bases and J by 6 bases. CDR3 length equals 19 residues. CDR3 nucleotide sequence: TGTGCCAGCAGCTCGGGACAGGGTTTGACGGGAGTTTTGGTCAATGAGCAGTTCTTC. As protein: CASSSGQGLTGVLVNEQFF. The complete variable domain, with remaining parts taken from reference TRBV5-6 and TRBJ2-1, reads DAGVTQSPTHLIKTRGQQVTLRCSPKSGHDTVSWYQQALGQGPQFIFQYYEEEERQRGNFPDRFSGHQFPNYSSELNVNALLLGDSALYLCASSSGQGLTGVLVNEQFFGPGTRLTVL.

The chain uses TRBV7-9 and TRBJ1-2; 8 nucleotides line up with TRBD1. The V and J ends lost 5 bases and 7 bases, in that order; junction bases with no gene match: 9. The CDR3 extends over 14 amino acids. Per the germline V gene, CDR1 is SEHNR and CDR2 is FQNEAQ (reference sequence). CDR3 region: CASSQGASLLGYTF. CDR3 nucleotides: TGTGCCAGCAGCCAGGGGGCGTCTCTACTTGGCTACACCTTC.

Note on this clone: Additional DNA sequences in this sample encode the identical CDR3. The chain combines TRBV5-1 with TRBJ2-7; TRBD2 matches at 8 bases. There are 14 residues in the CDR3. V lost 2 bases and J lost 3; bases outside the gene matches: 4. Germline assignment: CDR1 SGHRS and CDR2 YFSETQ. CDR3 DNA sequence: TGCGCCAGCAGCTTAGCGGGAGACAGCTACGAGCAGTACTTC. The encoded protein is CASSLAGDSYEQYF.

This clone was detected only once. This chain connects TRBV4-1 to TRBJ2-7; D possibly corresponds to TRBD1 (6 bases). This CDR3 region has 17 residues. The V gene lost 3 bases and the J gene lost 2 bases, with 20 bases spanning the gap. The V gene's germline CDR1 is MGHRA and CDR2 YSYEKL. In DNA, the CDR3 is TGCGCCAGCAGCCATCTTTCCTCCGGGACACAAGCCTACGAGCAGTACTTC. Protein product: CASSHLSSGTQAYEQYF.

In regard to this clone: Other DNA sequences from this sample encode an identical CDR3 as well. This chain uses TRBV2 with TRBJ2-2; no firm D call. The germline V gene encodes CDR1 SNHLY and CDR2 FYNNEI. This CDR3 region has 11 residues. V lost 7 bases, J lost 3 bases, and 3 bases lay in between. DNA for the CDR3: TGTGCCAGCACGTACACCGGGGAGCTGTTTTTT. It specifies CASTYTGELFF.

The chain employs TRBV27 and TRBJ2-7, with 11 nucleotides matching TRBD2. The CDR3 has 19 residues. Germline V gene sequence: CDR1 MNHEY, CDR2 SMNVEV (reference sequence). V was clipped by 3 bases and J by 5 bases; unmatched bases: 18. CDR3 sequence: CASSFKDRATSGRAHEQYF. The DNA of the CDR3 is TGTGCCAGCAGTTTCAAAGACAGAGCCACTAGCGGGAGAGCCCACGAGCAGTACTTC.

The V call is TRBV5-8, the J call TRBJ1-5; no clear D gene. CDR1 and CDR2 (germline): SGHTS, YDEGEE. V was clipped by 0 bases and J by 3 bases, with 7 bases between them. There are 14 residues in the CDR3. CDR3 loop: CASSLGRINQPQHF. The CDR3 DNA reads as TGTGCCAGCAGCTTGGGGCGCATCAATCAGCCCCAGCATTTT.

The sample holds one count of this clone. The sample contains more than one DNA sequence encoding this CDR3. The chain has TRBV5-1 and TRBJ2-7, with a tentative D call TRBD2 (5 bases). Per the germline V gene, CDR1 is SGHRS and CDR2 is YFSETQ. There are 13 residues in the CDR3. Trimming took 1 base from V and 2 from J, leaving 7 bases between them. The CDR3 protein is CASSLSGTYEQYF. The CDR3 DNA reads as TGCGCCAGCAGCTTGTCGGGGACCTACGAGCAGTACTTC.

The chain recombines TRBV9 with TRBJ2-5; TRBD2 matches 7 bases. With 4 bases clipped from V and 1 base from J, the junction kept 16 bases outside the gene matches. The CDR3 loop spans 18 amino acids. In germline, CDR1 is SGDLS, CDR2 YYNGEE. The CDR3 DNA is TGTGCCAGCAGCTCCCGGTTTGGGGGACTAAATTTCCAAGAGACCCAGTACTTC. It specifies CASSSRFGGLNFQETQYF.

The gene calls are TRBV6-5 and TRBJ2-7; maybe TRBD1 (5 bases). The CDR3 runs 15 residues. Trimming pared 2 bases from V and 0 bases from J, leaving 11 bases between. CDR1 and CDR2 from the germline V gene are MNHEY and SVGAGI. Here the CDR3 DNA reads TGTGCCAGCAGTTACACGAAGGGGATCTCCTACGAGCAGTACTTC. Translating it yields CASSYTKGISYEQYF.

For the CDR3, the DNA is TGTGCCAGCAGCTCCCGGGGGACAGGAGATAAGACTGAAGCTTTCTTT. Translating gives CASSSRGTGDKTEAFF. The chain is built from TRBV11-3 and TRBJ1-1; 8 bases are a match to TRBD1. The CDR3 loop spans 16 amino acids. The ends lost 4 bases at V and 5 bases at J; junction bases unmatched: 12. Germline CDR1 SGHNT, CDR2 YENEEA.

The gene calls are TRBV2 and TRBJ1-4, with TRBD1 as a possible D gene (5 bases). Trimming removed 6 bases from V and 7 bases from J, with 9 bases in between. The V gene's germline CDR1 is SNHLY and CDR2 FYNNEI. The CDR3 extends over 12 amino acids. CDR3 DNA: TGTGCCAGCAGCGGCGGGGGTGAAAAACTGTTTTTT. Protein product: CASSGGGEKLFF.